The source of this T cell receptor beta chain is a study of cytomegalovirus exposure and HLA in healthy donors. Study context: Around 200 million T cells yielded 117 million unique TCR beta sequences, as an earlier analysis found.

The trim removed 5 bases at V and 1 base at J, leaving 6 bases unmatched. Germline lookup yields CDR1 SGDLS and CDR2 YYNGEE. The CDR3 spans 15 residues. PCR employed 60 Vbeta and 13 Jbeta primers. The table came from immunoSEQ multiplex PCR; TCRdb's copy has only in-frame clones and leaves some out. The table lists 73,000 or so clones, under 85% of them singletons. The chain joins TRBV9 to TRBJ1-2; 9 nucleotides match TRBD1. This receptor was obtained from a woman aged 40 to 50 in good health and CMV-seropositive. Source material: PBMCs. CDR3 in amino acids: CASSTGGTRNYGYTF. The CDR3, as DNA: TGTGCCAGCAGTACAGGGGGCACTCGTAACTATGGCTACACCTTC.